The 8 T cell receptor beta chains presented below share a single source sample, sequenced in a study of cytotoxic CD8 clonotypes in ibrutinib-treated CLL. Method: immunoSEQ multiplex PCR; TCRdb's copy keeps in-frame clones and lacks some. The sample shows over 95,000 clones, 58% of them seen only once. The sequencing here drew on PBMCs, taken after 24 months of ibrutinib treatment. The source of these receptors is a human donor with chronic lymphocytic leukemia.

This sequence joins TRBV4-1 and TRBJ2-7, with D maybe TRBD1 (6 bases). Trimming pared 4 bases from V and 3 bases from J, leaving 10 bases between. The CDR3 is 13 amino acids. In germline, CDR1 is MGHRA, CDR2 YSYEKL. CDR3 sequence (DNA): TGCGCCAGCAGCCGGACAGCGCTCTACGAGCAGTACTTC. Translating gives CASSRTALYEQYF.

V gene TRBV7-2 combines with J gene TRBJ1-2; maybe TRBD1 (5 bases). This CDR3 has 13 amino acids. Germline V lookup: CDR1 SGHTA, CDR2 FQGNSA. V was shortened by 8 bases and J by 8 bases, with 18 bases between the two germline ends. The CDR3 here is CASGFQGGLGYTF. The CDR3 DNA follows: TGTGCCAGCGGATTCCAGGGTGGGTTAGGCTACACCTTC.

The V call is TRBV9, the J call TRBJ2-1; TRBD1 matches at 7 bases. The trim removed 3 bases at V and 3 bases at J, leaving 6 bases unmatched. Germline V gene lookup returns CDR1 SGDLS and CDR2 YYNGEE. CDR3 length: 15 amino acids. The CDR3: CASSADGDSYNEQFF. CDR3 nucleotide sequence: TGTGCCAGCAGCGCAGACGGGGACAGCTACAATGAGCAGTTCTTC.

This clone appeared once. The genes are TRBV18 and TRBJ2-6; D perhaps matches TRBD1 (5 bases). This CDR3 comprises 17 residues. CDR1 and CDR2 (germline): KGHSH, LQKENI. The ends were cut back, 2 bases at V and 0 bases at J, with 11 bases in the middle. The CDR3 is CASSPGAHLSGANVLTF. The CDR3 DNA reads TGTGCCAGCTCACCAGGGGCGCACCTCTCTGGGGCCAACGTCCTGACTTTC.

This chain joins TRBV7-8 and TRBJ1-6; 8 positions agree with TRBD1. Looked up from germline, CDR1 is SGHVS and CDR2 is FQNEAQ. With 2 bases clipped from V and 6 bases from J, the junction kept 3 bases outside the gene matches. The CDR3 loop spans 15 amino acids. CDR3 loop: CASSLKTGVNSPLHF. The CDR3, as DNA: TGTGCCAGCAGCTTAAAGACAGGGGTTAATTCACCCCTCCACTTT.

The chain links TRBV5-1 to TRBJ2-5; D remains unclear. The germline V gene has CDR1 SGHRS and CDR2 YFSETQ. V lost 0 bases and J lost 3, with 12 bases in between. The CDR3 has 15 residues. The CDR3 loop is CASSLDARGKETQYF. The CDR3 bases are TGCGCCAGCAGCTTGGACGCTAGAGGAAAAGAGACCCAGTACTTC. Using reference TRBV5-1 and TRBJ2-5 for the parts outside the CDR3, the full variable domain is KAGVTQTPRYLIKTRGQQVTLSCSPISGHRSVSWYQQTPGQGLQFLFEYFSETQRNKGNFPGRFSGRQFSNSRSEMNVSTLELGDSALYLCASSLDARGKETQYFGPGTRLLVL.

A remark on this clone: Possible read error: a much larger clone is one base away. The CDR3 is CASSLYNEQFF. The CDR3 coding sequence is TGTGCCAGCAGCTTGTACAATGAGCAGTTCTTC. The J gene is TRBJ2-1, the V gene TRBV13, with no clear D. Trimming took off 3 bases at V and 4 bases at J, with 1 base between the two ends. Germline CDR1 reads PRHDT; CDR2 reads FYEKMQ (reference sequence). The CDR3 extends over 11 amino acids.

This clone has just a few counts. This sequence joins TRBV2 and TRBJ2-5, with D perhaps matching TRBD1 or TRBD2 (5 bases each). CDR3 length equals 13 residues. The germline gives CDR1 SNHLY, CDR2 FYNNEI. V gave up 6 bases and J gave up 1 base, with 9 bases separating them. The DNA for the CDR3 is TGTGCCAGCAGGGTCGGGGCCCAAGAGACCCAGTACTTC. It encodes CASRVGAQETQYF. The full variable domain, with the rest looked up from reference TRBV2 and TRBJ2-5, is EPEVTQTPSHQVTQMGQEVILRCVPISNHLYFYWYRQILGQKVEFLVSFYNNEISEKSEIFDDQFSVERPDGSNFTLKIRSTKLEDSAMYFCASRVGAQETQYFGPGTRLLVL.